Below, one T cell receptor beta chain is given with its context. This entry belongs to a study of blood T cell repertoires in COVID-19. Study-level information: The United States, Italy and Spain provided the acute and convalescent COVID-19 samples.

Methods used by the authors: Reference gene primer amplification in the assay estimated nucleated cell counts. Profiling relied on immunoSEQ multiplex PCR, and the TCRdb table lists in-frame clones only, not all of them. D and trimming come from the DNA, and the V and J calls and clone size come from that table. The profile shows under 250,000 clones, roughly 86% of them singletons. Sequenced input: peripheral blood. The origin of this receptor is a man older than 75 with acute or convalescent COVID-19.

In nucleotides, the CDR3 is TGTGCCAGCAGCTTAAATCGACAGGCTGGAACGGGCTACACCTTC. Translated: CASSLNRQAGTGYTF. The rearrangement uses TRBV7-8 and TRBJ1-2; the D gene is possibly TRBD1 (6 bases). CDR1 and CDR2 (germline): SGHVS, FQNEAQ. The CDR3 has 15 amino acids. Trimming shortened V by 2 bases and J by 8 bases, and 18 bases separated the two germline ends.